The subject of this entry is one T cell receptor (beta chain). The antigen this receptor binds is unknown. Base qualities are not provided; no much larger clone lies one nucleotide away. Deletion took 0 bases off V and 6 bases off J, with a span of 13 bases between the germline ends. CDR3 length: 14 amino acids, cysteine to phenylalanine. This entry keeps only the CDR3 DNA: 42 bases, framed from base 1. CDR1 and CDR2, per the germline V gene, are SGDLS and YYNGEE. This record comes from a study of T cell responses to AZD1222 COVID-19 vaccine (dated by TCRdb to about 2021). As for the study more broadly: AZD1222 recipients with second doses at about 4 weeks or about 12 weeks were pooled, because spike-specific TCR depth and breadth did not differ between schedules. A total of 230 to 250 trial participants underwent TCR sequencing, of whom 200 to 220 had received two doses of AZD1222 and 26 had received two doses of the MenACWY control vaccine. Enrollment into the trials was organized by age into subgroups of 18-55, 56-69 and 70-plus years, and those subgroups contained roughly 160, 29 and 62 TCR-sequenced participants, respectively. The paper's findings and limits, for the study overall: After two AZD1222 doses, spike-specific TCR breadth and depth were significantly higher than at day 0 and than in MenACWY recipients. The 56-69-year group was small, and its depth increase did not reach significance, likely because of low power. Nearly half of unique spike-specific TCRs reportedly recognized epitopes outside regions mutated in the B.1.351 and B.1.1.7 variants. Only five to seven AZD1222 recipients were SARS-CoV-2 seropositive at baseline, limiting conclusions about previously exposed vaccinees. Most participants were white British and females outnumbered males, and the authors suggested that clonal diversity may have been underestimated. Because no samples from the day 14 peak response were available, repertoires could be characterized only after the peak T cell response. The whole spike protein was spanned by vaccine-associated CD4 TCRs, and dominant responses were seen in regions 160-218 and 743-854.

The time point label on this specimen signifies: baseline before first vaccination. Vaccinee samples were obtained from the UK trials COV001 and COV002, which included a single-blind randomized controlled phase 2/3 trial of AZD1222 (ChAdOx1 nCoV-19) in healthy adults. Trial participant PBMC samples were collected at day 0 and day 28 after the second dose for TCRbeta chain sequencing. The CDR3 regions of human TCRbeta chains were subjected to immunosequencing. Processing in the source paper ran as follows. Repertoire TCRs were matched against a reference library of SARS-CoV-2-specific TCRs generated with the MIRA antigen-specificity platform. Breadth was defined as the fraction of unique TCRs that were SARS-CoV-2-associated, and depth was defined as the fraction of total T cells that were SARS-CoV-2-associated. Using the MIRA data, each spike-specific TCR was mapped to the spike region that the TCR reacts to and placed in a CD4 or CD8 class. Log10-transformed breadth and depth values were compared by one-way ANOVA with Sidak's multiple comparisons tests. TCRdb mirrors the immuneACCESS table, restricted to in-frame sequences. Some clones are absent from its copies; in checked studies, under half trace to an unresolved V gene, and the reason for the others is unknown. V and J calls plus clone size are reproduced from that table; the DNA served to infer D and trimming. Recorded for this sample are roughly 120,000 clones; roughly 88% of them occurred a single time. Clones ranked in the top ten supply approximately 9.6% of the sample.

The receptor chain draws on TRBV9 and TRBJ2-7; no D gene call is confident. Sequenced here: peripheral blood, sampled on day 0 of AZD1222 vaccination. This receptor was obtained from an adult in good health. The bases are TGTGCCAGCAGCGTAGGAGGTAGCTTCCTCGAGCAGTACTTC. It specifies CASSVGGSFLEQYF.